This T cell receptor beta chain appears in the sequencing data of a study of radiation and T cells in renal cell carcinoma (dated by TCRdb to about 2020). At the level of the whole study: A total of 50 to 55 samples underwent TCR beta sequencing, made up of some 26 tumors and about 27 peripheral blood samples. The final blood draw took place at 4 weeks after radiation, the same time as nephrectomy. A total of 3.5 million to 4.5 million unique CDR3 nucleotide sequences, encoding 2.5 million to 3 million unique CDR3 amino acid sequences, were found across all 50 or so samples.

The sample's time point, from its label and the paper: blood 4 weeks post-SBRT, at nephrectomy. Explained via the paper, the treatment or condition label denotes: 15 Gy SBRT to primary tumor, nephrectomy 4 weeks later. Samples came from a clinical trial, in which primary renal cell carcinomas received 15 Gy stereotactic body radiation therapy followed by nephrectomy 4 weeks later. Serial peripheral blood from radiation-treated patients was sampled at baseline, 2 weeks and 4 weeks after SBRT to track tumor-enriched clonotypes. Every patient's renal cell carcinoma showed clear cell pathology. The QIAamp DNA Blood Mini Kit (Qiagen) was used to prepare genomic DNA for TCR sequencing. Only samples passing all quality control checks were included in the analyses. The research as a whole found: No pretreatment tumor biopsies were available, so the baseline intratumoral presence of clonotypes could not be determined. With a single-armed trial design, the study had no way to address how radiation dose or scheduling affects the TCR repertoire. Blood repertoire dynamics were not followed beyond 4 weeks after treatment. In blood, the top tumor clonotypes increased from baseline to 2 weeks after radiation and then shrank by 4 weeks, which suggests a temporary expansion of tumor-resident clones.

As to this clone: Its cognate antigen has yet to be identified. The sample holds no much larger clone one base away, and base qualities are not on file.

TCR beta libraries were generated from genomic DNA with the immunoSEQ kit, following the manufacturer's recommendations. To prepare libraries, a first multiplex PCR with proprietary primers was run, followed by a second PCR that added unique barcodes, and a bead cleanup was done after each round. A kit-provided positive control reaction and a negative control reaction were included in every sample batch. The final libraries underwent checking on an Agilent 4200 TapeStation D1000 ScreenTape, volumetric pooling, and quantification by qPCR. Sequencing was performed on an Illumina NextSeq500 using a MidOutput 150-cycle cartridge, with 156 Read1 cycles, 15 Index1 cycles, and the kit custom primers. The pooled library was loaded at around 1.1 pM, and approximately 20% PhiX control was spiked in. In the source study's methods: Vendor-processed data were analyzed in R, and a clonotype was defined as all T cells sharing the same CDR3 nucleotide sequence. For clone abundance analyses, frequencies were normalized to the 10,000 most abundant clones in each sample. Public T cell clones, which averaged fewer than five per sample, were excluded before analysis. A difference in abundance of at least 32-fold between compartments was used to define tumor-enriched and baseline blood-enriched clonotypes. A beta-binomial differential abundance model was applied to find clonotypes that expanded or contracted between blood time points. Similarity between tumor and blood repertoires was quantified using the Baroni-Urbani and Buser coefficient, and groups were compared with two-tailed Wilcoxon tests in R. TCRdb re-hosts the immuneACCESS table, in-frame sequences only. Its copies lack some clones; in the studies checked, an unresolved V gene accounts for under half of them, and the cause for the rest is not known. Clone size and the V and J calls come from that table; the DNA yielded D and trimming. The sample includes about 78,000 clones, with 89% observed a single time. Of the sample, 5.5% to 7% falls within the top ten clones.

CDR1 and CDR2 are drawn from the germline V gene (reference sequence): LNHDA, SQIVND. Reading from cysteine to phenylalanine, the CDR3 counts 13 amino acids. Of the read, only the CDR3 DNA is kept; its 39 bases are in frame from base 1. Trimming at the junction amounts to 3 bases on V and 0 bases on J, and the germline ends lie 5 bases apart. This sequence originates from a woman aged 70-85 years with renal cell carcinoma. The sequencing used blood, collected from a patient whose treatment included radiotherapy and nephrectomy. The chain is assembled from TRBV19 and TRBJ1-2, with the D gene call left open. The DNA sequence reads TGTGCCAGTAGTATTAAGGCTAACTATGGCTACACCTTC. Its coded protein is CASSIKANYGYTF. Supplemented by the reference TRBV19 and TRBJ1-2 proteins around the CDR3, the complete variable domain is DGGITQSPKYLFRKEGQNVTLSCEQNLNHDAMYWYRQDPGQGLRLIYYSQIVNDFQKGDIAEGYSVSREKKESFPLTVTSAQKNPTAFYLCASSIKANYGYTFGSGTRLTVV.